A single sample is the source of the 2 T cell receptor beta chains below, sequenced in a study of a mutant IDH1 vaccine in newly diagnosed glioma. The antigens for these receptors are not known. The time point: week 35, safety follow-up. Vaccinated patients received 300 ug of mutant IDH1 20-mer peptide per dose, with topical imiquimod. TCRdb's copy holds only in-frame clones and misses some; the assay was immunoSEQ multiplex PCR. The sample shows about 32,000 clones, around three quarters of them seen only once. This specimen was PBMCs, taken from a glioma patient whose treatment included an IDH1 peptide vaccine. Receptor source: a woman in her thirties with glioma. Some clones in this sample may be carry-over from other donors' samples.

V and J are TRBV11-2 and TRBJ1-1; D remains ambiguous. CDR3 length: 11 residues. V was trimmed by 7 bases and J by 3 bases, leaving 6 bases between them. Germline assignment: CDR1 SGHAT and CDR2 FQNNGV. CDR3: CASTGYTEAFF. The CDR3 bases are TGTGCCAGCACCGGGTACACTGAAGCTTTCTTT.

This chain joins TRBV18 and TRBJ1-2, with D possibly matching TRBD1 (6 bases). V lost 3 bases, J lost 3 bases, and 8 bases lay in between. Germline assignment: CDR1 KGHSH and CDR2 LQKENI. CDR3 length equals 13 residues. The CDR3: CASSPGGDYGYTF. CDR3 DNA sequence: TGTGCCAGCTCACCGGGGGGCGACTATGGCTACACCTTC.